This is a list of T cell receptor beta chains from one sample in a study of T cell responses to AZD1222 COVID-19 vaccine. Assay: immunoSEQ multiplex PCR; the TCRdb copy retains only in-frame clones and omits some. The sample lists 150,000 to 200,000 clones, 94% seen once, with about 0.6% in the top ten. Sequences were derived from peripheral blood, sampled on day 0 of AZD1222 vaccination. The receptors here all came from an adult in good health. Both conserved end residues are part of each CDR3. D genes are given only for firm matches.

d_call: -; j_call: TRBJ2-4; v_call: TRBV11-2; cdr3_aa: CASSPLTLALAKNIQYF; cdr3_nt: TGTGCCAGCAGCCCGTTAACCTTGGCCTTGGCCAAAAACATTCAGTACTTC
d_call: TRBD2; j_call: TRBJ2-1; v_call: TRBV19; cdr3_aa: CATSSGTSTYNEQFF; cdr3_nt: TGTGCCACCTCAAGCGGGACCAGCACCTACAATGAGCAGTTCTTC
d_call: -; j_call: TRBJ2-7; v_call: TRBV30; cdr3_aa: CAWSDHRYVQYF; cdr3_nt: TGTGCCTGGAGTGATCACCGGTATGTGCAGTACTTC
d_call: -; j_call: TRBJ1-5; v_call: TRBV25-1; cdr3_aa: CASSEPSYDSLNQPQHF; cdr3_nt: TGTGCCAGCAGTGAACCGTCCTACGACAGCCTCAATCAGCCCCAGCATTTT
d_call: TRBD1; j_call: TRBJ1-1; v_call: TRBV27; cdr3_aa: CASSPLAGGFGTEAFF; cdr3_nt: TGTGCCAGCAGCCCGTTGGCAGGGGGATTCGGGACTGAAGCTTTCTTT
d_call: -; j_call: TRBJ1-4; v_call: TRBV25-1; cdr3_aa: CASSAYGEAEKLFF; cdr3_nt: TGTGCCAGCAGTGCCTATGGGGAGGCTGAAAAACTGTTTTTT
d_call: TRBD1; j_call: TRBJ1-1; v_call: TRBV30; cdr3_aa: CAWRHPGGQAFF; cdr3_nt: TGTGCCTGGAGACACCCAGGGGGCCAAGCTTTCTTT
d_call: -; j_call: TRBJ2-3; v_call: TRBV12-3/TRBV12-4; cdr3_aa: CASSTSIGDTQYF; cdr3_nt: TGTGCCAGCAGTACTAGTATTGGAGATACGCAGTATTTT
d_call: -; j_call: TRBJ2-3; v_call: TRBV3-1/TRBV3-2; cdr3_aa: CASGASITDTQYF; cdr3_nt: TGTGCCAGCGGGGCTTCTATCACAGATACGCAGTATTTT
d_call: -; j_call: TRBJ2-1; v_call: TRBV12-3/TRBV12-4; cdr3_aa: CASSSMANEQFF; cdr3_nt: TGTGCCAGCAGCTCTATGGCCAATGAGCAGTTCTTC
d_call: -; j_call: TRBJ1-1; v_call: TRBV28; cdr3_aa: CASSLAGRVNTEAFF; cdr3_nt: TGTGCCAGCAGTTTGGCGGGCAGAGTGAACACTGAAGCTTTCTTT
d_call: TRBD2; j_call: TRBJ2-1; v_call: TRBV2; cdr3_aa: CASALAGARGEQFF; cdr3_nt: TGTGCCAGCGCTTTAGCGGGAGCACGGGGTGAGCAGTTCTTC
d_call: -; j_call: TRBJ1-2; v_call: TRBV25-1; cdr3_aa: CASGKGFGYTF; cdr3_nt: TGTGCCAGCGGAAAGGGTTTTGGCTACACCTTC
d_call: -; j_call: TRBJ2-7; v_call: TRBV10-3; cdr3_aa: CAISESRAHEQYF; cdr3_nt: TGTGCCATCAGTGAGTCAAGGGCTCACGAGCAGTACTTC
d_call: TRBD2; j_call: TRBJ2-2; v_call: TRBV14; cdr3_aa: CASAPLGEGTTGELFF; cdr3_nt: TGTGCCAGCGCACCTCTGGGGGAGGGGACGACCGGGGAGCTGTTTTTT
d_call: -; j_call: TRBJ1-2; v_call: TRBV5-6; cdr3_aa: CASSWDEVGVYGYTF; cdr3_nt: TGTGCCAGCAGTTGGGACGAAGTGGGAGTTTATGGCTACACCTTC
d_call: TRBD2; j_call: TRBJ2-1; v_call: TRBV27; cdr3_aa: CASSWGGMVYNEQFF; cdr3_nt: TGTGCCAGCAGTTGGGGGGGTATGGTCTACAATGAGCAGTTCTTC
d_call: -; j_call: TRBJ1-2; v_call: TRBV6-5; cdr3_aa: CASVIWGIGGYTF; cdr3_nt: TGTGCCAGCGTAATTTGGGGGATCGGGGGCTACACCTTC
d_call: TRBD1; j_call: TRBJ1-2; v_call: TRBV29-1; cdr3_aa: CSGSQGVNYGYTF; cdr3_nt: TGCAGCGGATCGCAGGGGGTTAACTATGGCTACACCTTC
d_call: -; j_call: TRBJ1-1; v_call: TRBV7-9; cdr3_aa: CASSFRQNTEAFF; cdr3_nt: TGTGCCAGCAGCTTTCGGCAGAACACTGAAGCTTTCTTT
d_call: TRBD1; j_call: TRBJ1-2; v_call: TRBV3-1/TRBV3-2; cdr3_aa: CASSQVAGTGFRF; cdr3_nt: TGTGCCAGCAGCCAAGTGGCCGGGACAGGCTTTCGATTC
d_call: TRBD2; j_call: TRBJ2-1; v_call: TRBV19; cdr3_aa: CASSPQRELDNEQFF; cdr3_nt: TGTGCCAGTAGTCCCCAGCGGGAGTTAGACAATGAGCAGTTCTTC
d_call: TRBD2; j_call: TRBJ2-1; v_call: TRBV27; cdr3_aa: CASRQLAGVSDEQFF; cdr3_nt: TGTGCCAGCAGACAACTAGCGGGAGTTAGCGATGAGCAGTTCTTC
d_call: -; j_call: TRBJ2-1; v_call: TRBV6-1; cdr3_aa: CASSEASSGGFNEQFF; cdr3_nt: TGTGCCAGCAGTGAAGCTTCGTCGGGGGGCTTCAATGAGCAGTTCTTC